A single sample is the source of the 21 T cell receptor beta chains below, sequenced in a study of control samples from healthy donors and cancer patients. Profiled with immunoSEQ multiplex PCR; TCRdb holds only in-frame clones, not every one. The table records 80,000 or so clones, 90% to 95% of them present only once. Sequencing was carried out using blood. The receptors were gathered from a woman in her thirties or forties in good health.

V usage is TRBV7-9 and J usage is TRBJ2-7; 7 bases are shared with TRBD1. CDR1 and CDR2 from the germline V gene are SEHNR and FQNEAQ (reference sequence). V lost 5 bases to trimming and J lost 4 bases; unmatched junction nucleotides: 5. This CDR3 has 13 residues. The CDR3: CASSRQGQYEQYF. DNA for the CDR3: TGTGCCAGCAGCAGACAGGGTCAGTACGAGCAGTACTTC. The full variable domain, with the rest looked up from reference TRBV7-9 and TRBJ2-7, is DTGVSQNPRHKITKRGQNVTFRCDPISEHNRLYWYRQTLGQGPEFLTYFQNEAQLEKSRLLSDRFSAERPKGSFSTLEIQRTEQGDSAMYLCASSRQGQYEQYFGPGTRLTVT.

The rearrangement links TRBV5-1 to TRBJ1-5, with 7 positions matching TRBD1. The J segment lost 6 bases and the V segment lost 7 bases, leaving 7 bases of the junction unmatched. This CDR3 is 13 amino acids long. Looked up from germline, CDR1 is SGHRS and CDR2 is YFSETQ. The DNA of the CDR3 is TGCGCCAGCGACGACAGGGACCGTCAGCCCCAGCATTTT. This codes for CASDDRDRQPQHF.

This sequence joins TRBV7-8 and TRBJ1-2, with 8 bases fitting TRBD1. CDR1 SGHVS and CDR2 FQNEAQ come from the germline V gene. The CDR3 covers 15 residues. V gave up 3 bases and J gave up 2 bases; unmatched junction bases: 5. The CDR3 protein is CASSFRTGKNYGYTF. The CDR3 bases are TGTGCCAGCAGCTTCCGGACAGGGAAGAACTATGGCTACACCTTC.

The chain uses TRBV24-1 and TRBJ1-4; tentative D call: TRBD1 (6 bases). Per germline, CDR1 KGHDR and CDR2 SFDVKD. The CDR3 length is 15 residues. V shed 3 bases and J shed 7 bases, with 14 bases lying between them. The CDR3 DNA follows: TGTGCCACCAGTGATACTCAGGGGCTTGTTGAAAAACTGTTTTTT. This encodes CATSDTQGLVEKLFF.

The V and J genes are TRBV6-2 or TRBV6-3 and TRBJ2-1, with D uncertain. V lost 5 bases, J lost 0 bases, and 11 bases lay in between. CDR3 length: 15 amino acids. From germline, CDR1 is MNHEY and CDR2 SVGEGT. The CDR3 loop reads CASSRSWSSYNEQFF. In nucleotides, the CDR3 is TGTGCCAGCAGTCGCTCCTGGAGCTCCTACAATGAGCAGTTCTTC.

The gene calls are TRBV2 and TRBJ1-5; D is uncertain. CDR3 length equals 15 residues. Germline CDR1 and CDR2: SNHLY and FYNNEI. The germline V and J ends were trimmed by 4 bases and 1 base, with 11 bases remaining between them. The DNA for the CDR3 is TGTGCCAGCAGTGGCCATGGAGGGAGCAATCAGCCCCAGCATTTT. Translation gives CASSGHGGSNQPQHF.

With respect to this clone: This specimen includes other DNA sequences encoding the same CDR3. V and J are TRBV29-1 and TRBJ1-1; no definite D call. The germline V gene has CDR1 SQVTM and CDR2 ANQGSEA. This CDR3 spans 12 amino acids. The V and J ends lost 3 bases and 1 base respectively, with 6 bases between them. Written as DNA, the CDR3 is TGCAGCGTTGAGACGGGGAACACTGAAGCTTTCTTT. Protein sequence: CSVETGNTEAFF.

CDR3 amino acids: CASSFTASLYEQYF. The CDR3 DNA reads TGTGCCAGCAGCTTTACAGCTAGTCTCTACGAGCAGTACTTC. The V call is TRBV5-4, the J call TRBJ2-7; D not certain. Trimming pared 2 bases from V and 3 bases from J, leaving 12 bases between. The germline V gene encodes CDR1 SGHNT and CDR2 YYREEE (reference sequence). This CDR3 comprises 14 residues.

V gene TRBV18 combines with J gene TRBJ2-7, with no clear D. Germline CDR1 and CDR2: KGHSH and LQKENI. This CDR3 spans 13 amino acids. The V end lost 3 bases, the J end lost 1 base, and 7 bases lay between the germline ends. CDR3 region: CASSPLLSYEQYF. DNA for the CDR3: TGTGCCAGCTCACCCCTTTTGTCCTACGAGCAGTACTTC. The full variable domain, its missing parts supplied by reference TRBV18 and TRBJ2-7, is NAGVMQNPRHLVRRRGQEARLRCSPMKGHSHVYWYRQLPEEGLKFMVYLQKENIIDESGMPKERFSAEFPKEGPSILRIQQVVRGDSAAYFCASSPLLSYEQYFGPGTRLTVT.

The sample holds one count of this clone. The chain links TRBV10-1 to TRBJ2-4; D may be TRBD1 (5 bases). The CDR3 runs 17 residues. The germline V and J ends were trimmed by 5 bases and 0 bases, with 17 bases remaining between them. Germline lookup yields CDR1 WNHNN and CDR2 SYGVQD (reference sequence). The CDR3 DNA reads as TGCGCCAGCAGTCCAGGGTTTGATACGCTAGCCAAAAACATTCAGTACTTC. This encodes CASSPGFDTLAKNIQYF.

The CDR3 loop is CASSVSNRDGYTF. In nucleotides, the CDR3 is TGTGCCAGCAGCGTCAGCAACAGGGACGGCTACACCTTC. The rearrangement links TRBV9 to TRBJ1-2, with D perhaps TRBD1 (6 bases). V shed 2 bases and J shed 8 bases, with 13 bases lying between them. The CDR3 has 13 amino acids. Germline-derived CDR1 and CDR2 are SGDLS and YYNGEE.

V gene TRBV5-4 combines with J gene TRBJ2-3; 10 positions match TRBD2. Germline trimming cut 1 base from V and 6 bases from J; bases unmatched to any gene: 5. The CDR3 spans 15 residues. Germline V gives CDR1 SGHNT, CDR2 YYREEE (reference sequence). The CDR3 sequence: CASSLISGGEDTQYF. The CDR3 DNA sequence: TGTGCCAGCAGCTTGATAAGCGGGGGGGAGGATACGCAGTATTTT. The whole variable domain, filled in from reference TRBV5-4 and TRBJ2-3, reads ETGVTQSPTHLIKTRGQQVTLRCSSQSGHNTVSWYQQALGQGPQFIFQYYREEENGRGNFPPRFSGLQFPNYSSELNVNALELDDSALYLCASSLISGGEDTQYFGPGTRLTVL.

The chain links TRBV7-9 to TRBJ2-7; D gene unclear. The CDR3 spans 11 residues. The V gene's germline CDR1 is SEHNR and CDR2 FQNEAQ (reference sequence). Trimming cost V 2 bases and J 5 bases, with 4 bases left between them. The CDR3 bases are TGTGCCAGCAGCTTATCGGACGAGCAGTACTTC. Translating gives CASSLSDEQYF.

This chain uses TRBV9 with TRBJ2-4; D is uncertain. Per germline, CDR1 SGDLS and CDR2 YYNGEE. There are 14 residues in the CDR3. V was clipped by 3 bases and J by 1 base, with 8 bases between them. The CDR3 spells CASSASAAKNIQYF. CDR3 nucleotide sequence: TGTGCCAGCAGCGCCAGTGCGGCCAAAAACATTCAGTACTTC.

The J gene is TRBJ1-2, the V gene TRBV6-6; D is undetermined. V was clipped by 5 bases and J by 2 bases, with 9 bases between them. This CDR3 contains 13 residues. Germline V lookup: CDR1 MNHNY, CDR2 SVGAGI (reference sequence). DNA of the CDR3: TGTGCCAGCAGTACGACGGAAAACTATGGCTACACCTTC. It codes for CASSTTENYGYTF.

The chain employs TRBV7-9 and TRBJ1-2; D might be TRBD1 (6 bases). This CDR3 contains 12 residues. Germline values: CDR1 SEHNR, CDR2 FQNEAQ (reference sequence). V was shortened by 7 bases and J by 5 bases, with 11 bases between the two germline ends. The CDR3 region is CASNRVEYGYTF. In DNA, the CDR3 is TGTGCCAGCAACAGGGTAGAATATGGCTACACCTTC. The full variable domain, rest sourced from reference TRBV7-9 and TRBJ1-2, is DTGVSQNPRHKITKRGQNVTFRCDPISEHNRLYWYRQTLGQGPEFLTYFQNEAQLEKSRLLSDRFSAERPKGSFSTLEIQRTEQGDSAMYLCASNRVEYGYTFGSGTRLTVV.

The J gene is TRBJ2-2, the V gene TRBV15; TRBD1 is a possible D gene (6 bases). The CDR3 covers 18 residues. Trimming took 1 base from V and 1 from J, leaving 16 bases between them. Germline V gives CDR1 LNHNV, CDR2 YYDKDF (reference sequence). Here the CDR3 reads CATSRVSTGHVNTGELFF. Written as DNA, the CDR3 is TGTGCCACCAGCAGAGTTTCGACGGGACACGTGAACACCGGGGAGCTGTTTTTT.

The chain couples TRBV29-1 to TRBJ1-2; D is undetermined. Germline CDR1 SQVTM, CDR2 ANQGSEA. V lost 0 bases and J lost 5, with 16 bases in between. The CDR3 loop spans 15 amino acids. The CDR3 sequence is CSVEDRADTFYGYTF. The CDR3 DNA reads as TGCAGCGTTGAAGATAGGGCAGATACATTTTATGGCTACACCTTC.

This clone was seen a single time. The chain employs TRBV2 and TRBJ2-6, with D unresolved. CDR3 size: 16 residues. Germline V gives CDR1 SNHLY, CDR2 FYNNEI. V was cut by 6 bases and J by 1 base, with 13 bases left in between. The CDR3 DNA follows: TGTGCCAGCAGCTACGCTCGGGCTTCTGGGGCCAACGTCCTGACTTTC. Residues: CASSYARASGANVLTF.

The chain is built from TRBV15 and TRBJ2-7, with 12 positions matching TRBD2. Trimming at V came to 1 base and at J to 1 base, leaving 2 bases not matched to a gene. Germline CDR1 is LNHNV and CDR2 is YYDKDF (reference sequence). CDR3 length equals 16 residues. The CDR3 spells CATSRGLAGGSYEQYF. The CDR3 nucleotides are TGTGCCACCAGCAGAGGGCTAGCGGGAGGGTCCTACGAGCAGTACTTC. The full variable domain, its missing parts supplied by reference TRBV15 and TRBJ2-7, is DAMVIQNPRYQVTQFGKPVTLSCSQTLNHNVMYWYQQKSSQAPKLLFHYYDKDFNNEADTPDNFQSRRPNTSFCFLDIRSPGLGDTAMYLCATSRGLAGGSYEQYFGPGTRLTVT.

The genes are TRBV6-1 and TRBJ1-1, with a possible D match to TRBD1 (5 bases). V shed 2 bases and J shed 4 bases, with 11 bases lying between them. The germline CDR1 and CDR2 sequences are MNHNS and SASEGT. The CDR3 runs to 14 residues. This CDR3 is CASSEIGVVTEAFF. CDR3 sequence (DNA): TGTGCCAGCAGTGAAATAGGGGTAGTCACTGAAGCTTTCTTT.